This section outlines one TCR beta chain sequence together with its context. The target antigen is unknown. This record belongs to a study of T-cell memory formation after mild COVID-19. Study results and limitations: Researchers could not confirm that second-wave clones peaking on day 37 targeted SARS-CoV-2.

Deletions cut 2 bases from V and 1 base from J, with 9 bases between. The CDR3 consists of 14 residues. Germline CDR1 and CDR2: SGHRS and YFSETQ. Using its own MiXCR run on the 5' RACE reads, TCRdb lists one record per CDR3 protein. This repertoire shows about 130,000 distinct CDR3 sequences, about 17% found once; its top ten account for 4% to 6%. The sequenced sample consisted of PBMCs or a T cell subset sorted from them (not recorded which). The origin of this receptor is a man between 18 and 35 years old who had mild COVID-19 (a few samples of this study predate the infection). Cell type and time point are not known. The V and J genes are TRBV5-1 and TRBJ1-1, with D tentatively TRBD1 (5 bases). The chain's CDR3 is CASSLGVSNTEAFF. The CDR3 DNA reads TGCGCCAGCAGCTTAGGGGTATCGAACACTGAAGCTTTCTTT.